Listed below are T cell receptor beta chains from one sample, sequenced in a study of siplizumab effects on memory and regulatory T cells. Sequencing used immunoSEQ multiplex PCR; TCRdb keeps in-frame clones, though not all of them. The sample has tens of thousands of clones; around 95% are singletons. Sequencing was performed on CD8+ T cells sorted from blood. The receptors derive from a human donor in good health. CDR3s include the opening cysteine and the closing phenylalanine or tryptophan. D genes are given only for firm matches. Clone sizes are given selectively: once, few, many, or a class where the clone is expanded.

abundance,d_gene,j_gene,v_gene,CDR3nt,CDR3aa
-,TRBD2,TRBJ2-7,TRBV19,TGTGCCAGTAGTCATTCAGCGGGAGGCTACGAGCAGTACTTC,CASSHSAGGYEQYF
-,-,TRBJ2-2,TRBV11-2,TGTGCCAGCAGCTTAGAGGAGGTGGCCGGGGAGCTGTTTTTT,CASSLEEVAGELFF
-,-,TRBJ1-2,TRBV5-1,TGCGCCAGCAGCTTGGAGACAGGTGACTATGGCTACACCTTC,CASSLETGDYGYTF
-,TRBD1,TRBJ2-1,TRBV9,TGTGCCAGCAGCGTGGGGGACAGCTACAATGAGCAGTTCTTC,CASSVGDSYNEQFF
once,TRBD2,TRBJ2-3,TRBV29-1,TGCAGCACCCTTGGGACTAGCGGGAGCGAGGCAGATACGCAGTATTTT,CSTLGTSGSEADTQYF
-,TRBD1,TRBJ1-5,TRBV11-2,TGTGCCAGCAGCTTAGGGACAGGGAGCAATCAGCCCCAGCATTTT,CASSLGTGSNQPQHF
-,-,TRBJ2-4,TRBV16,TGTGCCAGCAGCCAATCAGGGACGAACATTCAGTACTTC,CASSQSGTNIQYF
-,-,TRBJ1-5,TRBV7-9,TGTGCCAGCAGCCGGGTTCCGGATCAGCCCCAGCATTTT,CASSRVPDQPQHF
-,-,TRBJ1-1,TRBV6-4,TGTGCCAGCAGCGAACCATACAGGGACATGAACACTGAAGCTTTCTTT,CASSEPYRDMNTEAFF
-,-,TRBJ1-1,TRBV6-5,TGTGCCAGCACTGGCGTCACTGAAGCTTTCTTT,CASTGVTEAFF
-,-,TRBJ1-3,TRBV29-1,TGCAGCGTCAAACTGACTCTCAGCTCTGGAAACACCATATATTTT,CSVKLTLSSGNTIYF
once,TRBD2,TRBJ2-7,TRBV7-9,TGTGCCAGCAGCCTTAATAGCGGGATATTCTACGAGCAGTACTTC,CASSLNSGIFYEQYF
-,-,TRBJ1-4,TRBV9,TGTGCCAGCAGCGCGAGTAAGGATCTACCCCCAAATGAAAAACTGTTTTTT,CASSASKDLPPNEKLFF
-,-,TRBJ2-7,TRBV27,TGTGCCAGCAGTCATGGGGGGGGCGGCTACGAGCAGTACTTC,CASSHGGGGYEQYF
-,TRBD1,TRBJ1-5,TRBV19,TGTGCCAGCGACAGGGGCGGCAATCAGCCCCAGCATTTT,CASDRGGNQPQHF
-,-,TRBJ2-1,TRBV11-2,TGTGCCAGCAGCTCCAATCAGGGACACAGGAAGGATGAGCAGTTCTTC,CASSSNQGHRKDEQFF
-,TRBD2,TRBJ2-5,TRBV7-9,TGTGCCAGCAGACCTCCCACTAGCGGGAGAGGGGAGACCCAGTACTTC,CASRPPTSGRGETQYF
-,-,TRBJ2-7,TRBV27,TGTGCCAGCAGCGTACAGGGTTACGAGCAGTACTTC,CASSVQGYEQYF
-,-,TRBJ2-1,TRBV28,TGTGCCAGCAGTTCCGTAGCGGAGAGCTCCTACAATGAGCAGTTCTTC,CASSSVAESSYNEQFF
-,-,TRBJ1-5,TRBV5-6,TGTGCCAGCAGCTTGTGGGGAGGGAATCAGCCCCAGCATTTT,CASSLWGGNQPQHF
-,TRBD1,TRBJ1-1,TRBV29-1,TGCAGCGTCCTATTATTTCCGGGACAGCCCACTGAAGCTTTCTTT,CSVLLFPGQPTEAFF
-,-,TRBJ1-1,TRBV14,TGTGCCAGCAGCCAAGTTAGGGGCGATTACACTGAAGCTTTCTTT,CASSQVRGDYTEAFF
-,-,TRBJ2-1,TRBV19,TGTGCCAGTAGTCGTGATCTCGTAGGAGGAAACTCCTACAATGAGCAGTTCTTC,CASSRDLVGGNSYNEQFF
-,TRBD2,TRBJ2-1,TRBV10-1,TGCGCCAGCAGTTTCCAGCGGGAGGGGAGTGAGCAGTTCTTC,CASSFQREGSEQFF
-,-,TRBJ1-1,TRBV11-2,TGTGCCACGAGACAAGGAGGGGGCACTGAAGCTTTCTTT,CATRQGGGTEAFF
-,TRBD2,TRBJ2-3,TRBV7-3,TGTGCCAGCAGCTTACTAGCGGGTGGCACAGATACGCAGTATTTT,CASSLLAGGTDTQYF
-,TRBD1,TRBJ2-7,TRBV27,TGTGCCAGCAGTTTGGTCGAGACTTTAGGGGGCCAGAACTCCTACGAGCAGTACTTC,CASSLVETLGGQNSYEQYF
-,-,TRBJ2-1,TRBV20-1,TGCAGTCCCCGTGGGGAGAGTGAGCAGTTCTTC,CSPRGESEQFF
-,-,TRBJ2-1,TRBV7-9,TGTGCCAGCAGCTTAGGGAGGCAAGACAATGAGCAGTTCTTC,CASSLGRQDNEQFF
-,-,TRBJ1-2,TRBV15,TGTGCCACCAGCAGAGATCGCGGGCGGGCGGAAGGCTACACCTTC,CATSRDRGRAEGYTF
-,-,TRBJ2-2,TRBV28,TGTGCCAGCAGCTTAATACCCAGAAACACCGGGGAGCTGTTTTTT,CASSLIPRNTGELFF
-,TRBD2,TRBJ2-3,TRBV9,TGTGCCAGCAGCGTGGGCAGCGGGAGGTCGGGACATACGCAGTATTTT,CASSVGSGRSGHTQYF
-,-,TRBJ2-1,TRBV10-1,TGCGCCAGCAGTGGACAGGAGAGCTCCTACAATGAGCAGTTCTTC,CASSGQESSYNEQFF
-,-,TRBJ1-4,TRBV5-1,TGCGCCAGCAGCGTTGGCGGAGAACTGTTTTTT,CASSVGGELFF
-,TRBD1,TRBJ2-6,TRBV27,TGTGCCAGCAGCCGACAGGGGTCTAACTCTGGGGCCAACGTCCTGACTTTC,CASSRQGSNSGANVLTF
-,-,TRBJ1-1,TRBV19,TGTGCCAGTGTAGAGACAGCTCTCCCTCACACTGAAGCTTTCTTT,CASVETALPHTEAFF
-,-,TRBJ1-5,TRBV7-8,TGTGCCAGCAGCATACCGGGTCAGCCCCAGCATTTT,CASSIPGQPQHF
once,TRBD1,TRBJ2-7,TRBV7-9,TGTGCCAGCAGCGGACAGGACTCCTACGAGCAGTACTTC,CASSGQDSYEQYF
-,TRBD2,TRBJ2-7,TRBV11-2,TGTGCCAGCAGCTTCGAACTAGCGGCCATCTACGAGCAGTACTTC,CASSFELAAIYEQYF
-,-,TRBJ1-1,TRBV19,TGTGCCAGTAGGAACATCAGGGTGAAGAACACTGAAGCTTTCTTT,CASRNIRVKNTEAFF
-,-,TRBJ2-3,TRBV4-2,TGTGCCAGCAGCCAAGATAAAGGAATGGGAGATACGCAGTATTTT,CASSQDKGMGDTQYF
-,-,TRBJ2-7,TRBV6-5,TGTGCCAGCAGTTACTCGTCTGGGTCGTTGTCCTACGAGCAGTACTTC,CASSYSSGSLSYEQYF
-,TRBD2,TRBJ2-2,TRBV19,TGTGCCAGTAGTACCCGGACTAGCGAGGCGGAGCTGTTTTTT,CASSTRTSEAELFF
-,-,TRBJ1-6,TRBV6-5,TGTGCCAGCAGTTACTCCACGACAGGCCCCAATTCACCCCTCCACTTT,CASSYSTTGPNSPLHF
-,-,TRBJ1-5,TRBV27,TGTGCCAGCAGTTTATCCGGGGGAAGAAATCAGCCCCAGCATTTT,CASSLSGGRNQPQHF
-,-,TRBJ2-2,TRBV19,TGTGCCAGTAGGGGGCAGAACACCGGGGAGCTGTTTTTT,CASRGQNTGELFF
-,-,TRBJ1-1,TRBV28,TGTGCCACCACCATTGGGTTGGGCACTGAAGCTTTCTTT,CATTIGLGTEAFF
-,-,TRBJ1-1,TRBV16,TGTGCCAGCAGCCAATCGTCGACAGCCCTTGAAGCTTTCTTT,CASSQSSTALEAFF
-,TRBD2,TRBJ2-4,TRBV9,TGTGCCAGCAGCGACCCGACTAGCGGGAGGGCCAAGAACATTCAGTACTTC,CASSDPTSGRAKNIQYF
-,-,TRBJ1-1,TRBV30,TGTGCCTGGAGTGTAGGATATGGGCAGAACACTGAAGCTTTCTTT,CAWSVGYGQNTEAFF
-,-,TRBJ2-3,TRBV28,TGTGCCAGCAGTTGGGGGACAGATACGCAGTATTTT,CASSWGTDTQYF
-,-,TRBJ2-5,TRBV4-1,TGCGCCAGCAGCCAAGGCGGGTCGGGAAGGGCCCCAGAGACCCAGTACTTC,CASSQGGSGRAPETQYF
-,-,TRBJ2-1,TRBV5-1,TGCGCCAGCAGCAACAGCGCCAATGAGCAGTTCTTC,CASSNSANEQFF
-,-,TRBJ2-1,TRBV11-2,TGTGCCAGCAGCTTAGTATGGACTTCCCACCTCATTGAGCAGTTCTTC,CASSLVWTSHLIEQFF
-,-,TRBJ2-2,TRBV4-1,TGCGCCAGCAGCCAAGTCTGGGGGAACACCGGGGAGCTGTTTTTT,CASSQVWGNTGELFF
-,-,TRBJ2-7,TRBV7-9,TGTGCCAGCAGCTTCGGGGGTCACTACGAGCAGTACTTC,CASSFGGHYEQYF
-,-,TRBJ1-2,TRBV19,TGTGCCAGTAGTCCGGTCAGTAACTATGGCTACACCTTC,CASSPVSNYGYTF
-,TRBD2,TRBJ2-1,TRBV6-5,TGTGCCAGCAGTTACTCGAGGACTAGCGGGAGGGGGCAGTTCTTC,CASSYSRTSGRGQFF
-,-,TRBJ1-2,TRBV6-5,TGTGCCAGCACCGAAGGAGATGGCTACACCTTC,CASTEGDGYTF
-,TRBD1,TRBJ1-2,TRBV9,TGTGCCAGCAGCGGGGACAGGGCCCGCTACACCTTC,CASSGDRARYTF